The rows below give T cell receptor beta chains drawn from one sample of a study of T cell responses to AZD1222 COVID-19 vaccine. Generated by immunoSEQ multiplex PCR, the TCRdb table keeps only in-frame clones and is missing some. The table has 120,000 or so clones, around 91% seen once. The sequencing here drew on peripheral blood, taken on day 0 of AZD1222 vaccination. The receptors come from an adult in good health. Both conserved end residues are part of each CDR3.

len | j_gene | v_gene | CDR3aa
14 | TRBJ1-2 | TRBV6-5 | CASHDLNRNYGYTF
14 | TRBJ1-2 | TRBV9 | CASSPTPDLLGYTF
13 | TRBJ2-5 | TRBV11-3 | CASSLWGVETQYF
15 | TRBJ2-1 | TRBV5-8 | CASSLLQVPYNEQFF
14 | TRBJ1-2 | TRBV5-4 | CASSLDMGNYGYTF
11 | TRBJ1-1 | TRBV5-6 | CASSWDSEAFF
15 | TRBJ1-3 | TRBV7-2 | CASSFNPGTGNTIYF
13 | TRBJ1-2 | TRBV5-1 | CASSASGSLGYTF
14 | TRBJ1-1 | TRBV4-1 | CASSQSGTIREAFF
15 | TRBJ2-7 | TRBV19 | CASSTGGSGSYEQYF
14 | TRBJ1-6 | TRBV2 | CASTLSRSYSPLHF
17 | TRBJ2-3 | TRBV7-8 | CASSLPRTGARTDTQYF